The T cell receptor (beta chain) under discussion was sequenced for a study of blood T cells in healthy people across ages. Study-level points and caveats: Significant beta diversity loss was already apparent by age approximately 40, declining roughly linearly.

V lost 1 base and J lost 3; bases outside the gene matches: 9. Germline values: CDR1 SGDLS, CDR2 YYNGEE. The CDR3 covers 16 residues. As regards this clonotype: Its cognate antigen is unknown.

Then a second PCR, running about 7 to 11 cycles, was carried out with a sample-barcoded 5' primer and a J-beta primer mix. A tag from a template-switch adaptor with 12 random nucleotides marked each cDNA molecule. Each CDR3 protein is one row after TCRdb ran MiXCR on the 5' RACE reads. There are 1.4 million to 1.5 million distinct CDR3 sequences in the sample; around two fifths occur only once, and roughly 7.9% lies in the top ten. The V gene is TRBV9, the J gene TRBJ2-5; TRBD2 matches at 7 bases. The clonotype originates from a woman under 30 in good health. The sample comprised blood. The CDR3 spells CASSVFGGSGEETQYF. The CDR3 DNA is TGTGCCAGCAGCGTATTTGGCGGGAGCGGGGAAGAGACCCAGTACTTC.